This TCR beta chain was recorded in a study of shared clonotypes between healthy human individuals (dated by TCRdb to about 2020). A note on the overall study: A couple of women and a few men aged 18 to 49 years were included in the cohort. For each donor, CD4 naive and CD4 memory were each given three plates, CD8 naive was given two plates, and CD8 memory was given one plate. The study deeply sequenced blood TCR repertoires of about 5 healthy adults to estimate repertoire size and the extent of clonotype sharing between individuals. Libraries were prepared and TCR repertoires were sequenced by different laboratories using diverse techniques, in order to increase sequencing depth and limit assay-specific biases. Leukapheresis yielded between about 0.9 and 10 billion PBMCs per donor. Beyond this particular receptor, the publication reports: Naive subsets generally had larger estimated clonotype richness than memory subsets did. When four donors were compared, the shared fraction of clonotypes was about 5% for naive CD4, approximately 3.5% for naive CD8, 2% to 2.5% for memory CD4, and roughly 0.4% for memory CD8. Clonotypes shared by all four sorted-subset donors showed higher generation probabilities than non-shared clonotypes. Because the study included only a small number of donors, the genetic and exposure-history diversity represented was limited. Sampling was restricted to blood, and TCR repertoires in tissues likely differ from the TCR repertoires found in blood. Incomplete sequencing was indicated by rarefaction of sorted-subset datasets, despite the large sequencing depth. Based on pairwise subsampling, the degree of clonotype sharing among donors was expected to be affected by sequencing depth.

The donors were healthy, HIV-negative adults who had no recently reported acute infections or vaccinations. Every donor was a Caucasian adult living in Nashville, Tennessee, USA. CD4+ T cells were enriched through magnetic negative selection, after which naive cells were positively selected on CD45RA and the remaining negative fraction served as the memory subset. Blood was collected by leukapheresis, and PBMCs were isolated by Ficoll-Histopaque density gradient centrifugation and then cryopreserved in liquid nitrogen vapor phase. Analytical flow cytometry was used to check the purity and quantity of every magnetically sorted T cell population. From each sorted fraction, genomic DNA was isolated and quantified by UV absorbance on a Nanodrop 2000c. Concerning this clone itself: Its antigen target is currently unknown. No per-base quality is available; no much larger clone lies one base away.

Using the deep immunoSEQ assay, multiplex PCR amplified TCR CDR3 regions from genomic DNA. Extracted genomic DNA from each cell subset was spread evenly across all wells of several immunoSEQ 96-well plates, with each plate serving as a replicate. For sorted subsets, around 0.2 ug genomic DNA, equal to 30,000 to 35,000 T cell genomes, was loaded into each replicate PCR. Purified libraries were measured with a Qubit 3.0 fluorometer, size-checked on a Bioanalyzer 2100, and measured again with the KAPA Library Quantification kit. Every immunoSEQ 96-well plate was sequenced on a separate single-read 150-cycle Illumina NextSeq 550 flow cell. The original methods were these. Because only junctional sequences without quality scores were contained in the immunoSEQ output, filtering matching that applied to full-length reads could not be performed. To assign V/J genes and CDR3, sequences were annotated against IMGT germline references using PyIR, a Python wrapper for IgBLAST v1.9. Any read was removed if the V/J assignment was weak (E-value above 1e-6), the CDR3 was missing, or the read contained stop codons, out-of-frame junctions, or ambiguous translated residues. V3J clonotypes were defined as sequences sharing the same inferred V gene, J gene, and CDR3 amino acid sequence. Percentage overlap between repertoires was computed as shared unique clonotypes divided by the size of the smaller repertoire. Repertoire richness was assessed with RTK rarefaction, the Chao1 estimator, and Recon v2.1 estimates of unobserved clonotypes. For all TCRbeta clonotypes obtained by the gDNA method from several donors, generation probabilities were computed with OLGA. In TCRdb, the immuneACCESS table is reduced to in-frame sequences with V and J assigned. These tables do not hold every clone; where another copy was compared, an unresolved V gene accounts for under half, and the others remain unexplained. V and J calls and clone size are copied from that table; D and trimming were computed from the DNA. Across this sample there are roughly 2.6 million clones, with 85% to 95% seen only once. Around 0.14% of the sample is taken by the ten largest.

The junction shows trimming of 0 bases on V and 7 bases on J, and the gene matches do not reach 6 bases of it. The CDR3 covers 15 residues, taking in both the cysteine and the phenylalanine. Only the CDR3 DNA is retained, 45 bases long and in frame from the first base. CDR1 and CDR2 are read off the germline V gene as SGHRS and YFSETQ. The sequence derives from a man aged 18-30 years in good health. The sample taken for sequencing was naive CD4+ T cells sorted from blood. Read against the paper, the sample's cell subset or site label means: CD45RA+ positively selected. The chain links TRBV5-1 with TRBJ1-4, with 7 junctional bases fitting TRBD1. The CDR3 reads as follows: CASSLEGGGFEKLFF. The DNA sequence follows: TGCGCCAGCAGCTTGGAAGGGGGCGGGTTTGAAAAACTGTTTTTT.